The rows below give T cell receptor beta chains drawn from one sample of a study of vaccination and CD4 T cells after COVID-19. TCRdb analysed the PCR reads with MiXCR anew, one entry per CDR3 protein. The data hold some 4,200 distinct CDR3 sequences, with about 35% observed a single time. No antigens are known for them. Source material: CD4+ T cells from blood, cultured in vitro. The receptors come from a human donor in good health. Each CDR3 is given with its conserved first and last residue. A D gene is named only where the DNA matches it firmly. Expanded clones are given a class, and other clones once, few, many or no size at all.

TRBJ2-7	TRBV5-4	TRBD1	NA	CASSLGGTGSYEQYF	TGTGCCAGCAGCTTGGGGGGGACAGGGTCCTACGAGCAGTACTTC
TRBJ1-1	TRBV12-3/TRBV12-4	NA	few	CASCLPGRTEAFF	TGTGCCAGTTGTCTACCAGGTCGCACTGAAGCTTTCTTT
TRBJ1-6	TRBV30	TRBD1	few	CAWTADGTGGSSYNSPLHF	TGTGCCTGGACGGCCGACGGGACAGGGGGAAGCTCCTATAATTCACCCCTCCACTTT
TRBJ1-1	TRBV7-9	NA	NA	CASTRGYTEAFF	TGTGCCAGCACCAGGGGTTACACTGAAGCTTTCTTT
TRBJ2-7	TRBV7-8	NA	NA	CASALRLDAWEQYF	TGTGCCAGCGCCTTGAGGCTAGACGCCTGGGAGCAGTACTTC
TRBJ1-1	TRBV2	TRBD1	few	CASSLDRDTEAFF	TGTGCCAGCAGCCTTGACAGGGACACTGAAGCTTTCTTT
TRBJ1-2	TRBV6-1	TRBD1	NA	CASSLGQDGYTF	TGTGCCAGCAGTCTCGGACAGGATGGCTACACCTTC
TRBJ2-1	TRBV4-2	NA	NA	CASSQIGGSYNEQFF	TGTGCCAGCAGCCAGATCGGGGGTTCCTACAATGAGCAGTTCTTC
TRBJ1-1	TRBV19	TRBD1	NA	CASIRTGRETEAFF	TGTGCCAGTATTAGGACAGGCAGGGAGACTGAAGCTTTCTTT
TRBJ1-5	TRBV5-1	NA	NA	CASRTDSNQPQHF	TGCGCCAGCAGGACAGACAGCAATCAGCCCCAGCATTTT
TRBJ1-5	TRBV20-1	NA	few	CSAREGLAMTQHF	TGCAGTGCTAGGGAGGGCCTCGCGATGACCCAGCATTTT
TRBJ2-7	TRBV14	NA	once	CASSHLTDWEQYF	TGTGCCAGCAGCCACCTGACTGATTGGGAGCAGTACTTC
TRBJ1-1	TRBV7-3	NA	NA	CASSPGSQGPNTEAFF	TGTGCCAGCAGCCCAGGGTCCCAGGGACCGAACACTGAAGCTTTCTTT
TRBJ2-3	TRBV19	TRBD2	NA	CASSKGGGATDTQYF	TGTGCCAGTAGTAAGGGCGGGGGAGCCACAGATACGCAGTATTTT
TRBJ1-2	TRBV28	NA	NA	CASSLLAFFYGYTF	TGTGCCAGCAGTTTATTGGCTTTCTTCTATGGCTACACCTTC
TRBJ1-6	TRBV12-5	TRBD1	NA	CASGSAGTAVLSLHF	TGTGCTAGTGGTTCCGCCGGGACAGCTGTTTTATCCCTCCACTTT
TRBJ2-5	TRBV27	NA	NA	CASSLGGIPQETQYF	TGTGCCAGCAGTTTAGGGGGAATACCCCAAGAGACCCAGTACTTC
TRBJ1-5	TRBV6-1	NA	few	CASSGQQNQPQHF	TGTGCCAGCAGTGGACAGCAAAATCAGCCCCAGCATTTT
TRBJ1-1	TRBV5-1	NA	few	CASSLNRIEMNTEAFF	TGCGCCAGCAGCTTGAACCGAATTGAAATGAACACTGAAGCTTTCTTT
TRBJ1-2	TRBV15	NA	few	CATSRNRGWVDGYTF	TGTGCCACCAGCAGAAACCGTGGGTGGGTGGACGGCTACACCTTC
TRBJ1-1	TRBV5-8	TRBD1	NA	CASGRDRGPEAFF	TGTGCCAGCGGAAGGGACAGGGGGCCTGAAGCTTTCTTT
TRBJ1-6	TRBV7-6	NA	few	CASSPAPTSYNSPLHF	TGTGCCAGCAGCCCTGCCCCAACCAGCTATAATTCACCCCTCCACTTT
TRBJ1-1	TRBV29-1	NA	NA	CSGGRPANTEAFF	TGCAGCGGCGGACGGCCCGCGAACACTGAAGCTTTCTTT
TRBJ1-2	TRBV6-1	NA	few	CASSPDPSRFHYGYTF	TGTGCCAGCAGTCCAGACCCCAGCCGGTTCCACTATGGCTACACCTTC
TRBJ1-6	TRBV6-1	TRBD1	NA	CASSRQGRNSPLHF	TGTGCCAGCAGTAGACAGGGTAGGAATTCACCCCTCCACTTT
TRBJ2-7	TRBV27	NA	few	CATSPLGASYEQYF	TGTGCCACATCCCCCCTTGGGGCTTCCTACGAGCAGTACTTC
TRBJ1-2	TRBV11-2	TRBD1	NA	CASSSRQGLDGYTF	TGTGCCAGCAGCTCTCGACAGGGCCTAGATGGCTACACCTTC
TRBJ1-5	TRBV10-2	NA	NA	CASSEGLWGPGNQPQHF	TGCGCCAGCAGTGAAGGTCTGTGGGGACCGGGCAATCAGCCCCAGCATTTT
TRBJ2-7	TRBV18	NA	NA	CASSPMDGYEQYF	TGTGCCAGCTCACCCATGGACGGCTACGAGCAGTACTTC
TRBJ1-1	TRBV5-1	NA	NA	CASSSGENTEAFF	TGCGCCAGCAGCTCCGGTGAGAACACTGAAGCTTTCTTT
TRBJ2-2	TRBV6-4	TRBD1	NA	CASSRDSRVMSGELFF	TGTGCCAGCAGCCGGGACAGCCGAGTTATGTCCGGGGAGCTGTTTTTT
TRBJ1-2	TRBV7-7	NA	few	CASSSGTNYGYTF	TGTGCCAGCAGCTCTGGGACTAACTATGGCTACACCTTC
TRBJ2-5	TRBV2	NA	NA	CASNRIQETQYF	TGTGCCAGCAACAGGATACAAGAGACCCAGTACTTC
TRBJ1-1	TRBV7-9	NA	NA	CASTPRGRTENTEAFF	TGTGCCAGCACCCCCCGGGGGAGGACAGAAAACACTGAAGCTTTCTTT
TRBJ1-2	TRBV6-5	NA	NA	CASSYPGDGYTF	TGTGCCAGCAGTTACCCGGGGGATGGCTACACCTTC
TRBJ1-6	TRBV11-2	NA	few	CASSLGSRSPLHF	TGTGCCAGCAGCTTAGGCTCACGGTCACCCCTCCACTTT
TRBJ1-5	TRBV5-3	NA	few	CAPRGDQPQHF	TGTGCCCCGCGGGGAGATCAGCCCCAGCATTTT
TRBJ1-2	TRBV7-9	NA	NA	CASSLATLEANYGYTF	TGTGCCAGCAGCTTAGCTACCCTTGAGGCTAACTATGGCTACACCTTC
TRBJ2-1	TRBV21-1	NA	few	CASSKAPSGDHNEQFF	TGTGCCAGCAGCAAAGCTCCTAGCGGGGACCACAATGAGCAGTTCTTC
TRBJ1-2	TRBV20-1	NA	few	CSGSTGLDGYTF	TGCAGTGGTAGTACGGGGCTGGATGGCTACACCTTC
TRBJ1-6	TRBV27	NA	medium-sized	CASSWDGGSPLHF	TGTGCCAGCAGTTGGGACGGAGGTTCACCCCTCCACTTT
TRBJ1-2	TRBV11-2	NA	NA	CASSLEGVGGGYTF	TGTGCCAGCAGCTTAGAGGGTGTTGGGGGCGGCTACACCTTC
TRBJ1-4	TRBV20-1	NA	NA	CSAREGFRKLFF	TGCAGTGCTAGAGAAGGATTCAGAAAACTGTTTTTT
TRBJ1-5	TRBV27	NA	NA	CASSLSQNNQPQHF	TGTGCCAGCAGTTTGTCGCAGAACAATCAGCCCCAGCATTTT
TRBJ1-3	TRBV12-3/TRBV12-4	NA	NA	CASTGGSSGNTIYF	TGTGCCAGCACGGGGGGCAGCTCTGGAAACACCATATATTTT
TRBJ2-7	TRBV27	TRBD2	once	CASKAAGGISYEQYF	TGTGCCAGCAAGGCAGCGGGGGGCATCTCCTACGAGCAGTACTTC
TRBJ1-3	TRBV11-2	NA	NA	CASSPQGTGNTIYF	TGTGCCAGCAGCCCCCAGGGAACTGGAAACACCATATATTTT
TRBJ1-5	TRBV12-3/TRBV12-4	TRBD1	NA	CASSLIGAGGAGQPQHF	TGTGCCAGCAGTTTAATCGGAGCAGGGGGCGCGGGTCAGCCCCAGCATTTT
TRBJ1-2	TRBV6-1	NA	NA	CASKTPRYGYTF	TGTGCCAGCAAAACGCCCAGATATGGCTACACCTTC
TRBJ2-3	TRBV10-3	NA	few	CAIGEPRSADTQYF	TGTGCCATCGGAGAACCCCGGTCCGCAGATACGCAGTATTTT
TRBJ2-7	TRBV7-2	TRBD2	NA	CASSRTSGYEQYF	TGTGCCAGCAGCCGGACTAGCGGATACGAGCAGTACTTC
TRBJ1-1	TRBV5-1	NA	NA	CASSLGGRASRNTEAFF	TGCGCCAGCAGCTTGGGGGGGCGGGCATCAAGGAACACTGAAGCTTTCTTT
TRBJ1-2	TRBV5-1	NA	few	CASSISEGFYGYTF	TGCGCCAGCAGCATCTCCGAGGGCTTCTATGGCTACACCTTC
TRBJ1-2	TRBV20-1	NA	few	CSARSGAHGYTF	TGCAGTGCCCGAAGTGGGGCCCATGGCTACACCTTC